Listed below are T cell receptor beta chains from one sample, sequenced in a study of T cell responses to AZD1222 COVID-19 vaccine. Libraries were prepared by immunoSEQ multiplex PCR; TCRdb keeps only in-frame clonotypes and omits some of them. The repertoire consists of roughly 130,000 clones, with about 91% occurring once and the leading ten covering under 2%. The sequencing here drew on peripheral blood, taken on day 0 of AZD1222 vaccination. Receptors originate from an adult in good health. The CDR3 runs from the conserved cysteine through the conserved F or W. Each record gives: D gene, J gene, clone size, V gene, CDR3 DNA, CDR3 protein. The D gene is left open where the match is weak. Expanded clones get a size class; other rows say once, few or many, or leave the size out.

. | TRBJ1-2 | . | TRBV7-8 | TGTGCCAGCAGCTTGTATACGACGGGGGGCTACACCTTC | CASSLYTTGGYTF
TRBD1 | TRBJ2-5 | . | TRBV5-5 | TGTGCCAGCAGGACAGGGCTTTTACCATCGTATACCCAAGAGACCCAGTACTTC | CASRTGLLPSYTQETQYF
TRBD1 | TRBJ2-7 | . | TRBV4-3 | TGCGCCAGCAGCCTGGGGGACAGGGAAGGGTACGAGCAGTACTTC | CASSLGDREGYEQYF
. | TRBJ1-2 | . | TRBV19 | TGTGCCAGTAGTATCGGACTGGCTAATGGCTACACCTTC | CASSIGLANGYTF
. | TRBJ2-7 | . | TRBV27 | TGTGCCAGCAATACCTTGGGTTCCTCCTACGAGCAGTACTTC | CASNTLGSSYEQYF
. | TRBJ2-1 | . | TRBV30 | TGTGCCTGGAGTCCACGGCTAACCGGGGCGAATGAGCAGTTCTTC | CAWSPRLTGANEQFF
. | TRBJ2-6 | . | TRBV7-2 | TGTGCCAGCAGACCGGGGGCCAACGTCCTGACTTTC | CASRPGANVLTF
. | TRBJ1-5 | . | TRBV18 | TGTGCCAGCTCACCACTCCGGACAGAGAGCAATCAGCCCCAGCATTTT | CASSPLRTESNQPQHF
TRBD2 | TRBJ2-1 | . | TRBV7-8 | TGTGCCAGCAGCTTATGGCTAGCGGGGGGCAATGAGCAGTTCTTC | CASSLWLAGGNEQFF
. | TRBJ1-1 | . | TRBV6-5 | TGTGCCAGCAGTTACTACTGGAGGGAGGACACTGAAGCTTTCTTT | CASSYYWREDTEAFF
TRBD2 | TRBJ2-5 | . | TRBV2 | TGTGCCAGCAGTGTCCGGCTAGCGGGGGCAGGGGAGACCCAGTACTTC | CASSVRLAGAGETQYF
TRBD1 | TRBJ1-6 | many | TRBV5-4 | TGTGCCAGCAGCGCCGCAGGGGGCTATAATTCACCCCTCCACTTT | CASSAAGGYNSPLHF
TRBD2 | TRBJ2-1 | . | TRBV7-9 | TGTGCCAGCAGCTTAGCTAGCGGGGGGGCTTACAATGAGCAGTTCTTC | CASSLASGGAYNEQFF
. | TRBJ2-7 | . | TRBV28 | TGTGCCAGCAGTTTATCGGGGTACGAGCAGTACTTC | CASSLSGYEQYF
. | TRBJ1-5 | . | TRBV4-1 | TGCGCCAGCAGCCGGCTGTCGGGTGGCGGACAGCCCCAGCATTTT | CASSRLSGGGQPQHF
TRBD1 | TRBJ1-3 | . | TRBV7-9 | TGTGCCAGCAGCCGGACCGGGACAGGGGGAAACACCATATATTTT | CASSRTGTGGNTIYF
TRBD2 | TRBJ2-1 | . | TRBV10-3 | TGTGCCACCCTAAACATAGCGGGGGGGCATAGTGAGCAGTTCTTC | CATLNIAGGHSEQFF
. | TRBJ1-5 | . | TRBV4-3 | TGCGCCAGCAGCCAGTTTTTGATAGATAGCAATCAGCCCCAGCATTTT | CASSQFLIDSNQPQHF
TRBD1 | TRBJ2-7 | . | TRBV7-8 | TGTGCCAGCAGCCCGCCCGGGACAGGAATCTACGAGCAGTACTTC | CASSPPGTGIYEQYF
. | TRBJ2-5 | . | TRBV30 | TGTGCCTGGAGTAGGGGGGCCGAAGAGACCCAGTACTTC | CAWSRGAEETQYF
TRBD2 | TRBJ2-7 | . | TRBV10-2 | TGCGCCAGCAGTGAAGGCGGGGGTGCCTACGAGCAGTACTTC | CASSEGGGAYEQYF
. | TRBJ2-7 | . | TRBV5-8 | TGTGCCACCCCACCCCCTCCGAGCGAGCAGTACTTC | CATPPPPSEQYF
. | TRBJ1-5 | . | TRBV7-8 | TGTGCCAGCAGTGATCCCCGGTCCGGCAATCAGCCCCAGCATTTT | CASSDPRSGNQPQHF
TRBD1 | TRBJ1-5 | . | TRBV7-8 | TGTGCCAGCAGCTTCCTGACAGGGCAGCCCCAGCATTTT | CASSFLTGQPQHF
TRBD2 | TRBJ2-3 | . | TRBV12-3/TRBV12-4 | TGTGCCAGCTTCGGGGGGGCGGGAGATACGCAGTATTTT | CASFGGAGDTQYF
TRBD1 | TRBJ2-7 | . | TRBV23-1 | TGCGCCAGCAGGGTCGGGACAGGGGCCAAGAGCTCCTACGAGCAGTACTTC | CASRVGTGAKSSYEQYF
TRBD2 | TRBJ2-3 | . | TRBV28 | TGTGCCAGTCTAGCGGGGGACCGGGGAGATACGCAGTATTTT | CASLAGDRGDTQYF
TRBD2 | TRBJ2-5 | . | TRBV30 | TGTGCCTGGAGTCGACTAGCACCCCAAGAGACCCAGTACTTC | CAWSRLAPQETQYF
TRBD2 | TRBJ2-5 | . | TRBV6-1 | TGTGCCAGCAGTGAAAGTCTAAGCGGGGGGGCCCGGGGGCAGACCCAGTACTTC | CASSESLSGGARGQTQYF
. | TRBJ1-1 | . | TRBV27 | TGTGCCAGCAGCTTTTATGGGGCGGCGAACACTGAAGCTTTCTTT | CASSFYGAANTEAFF
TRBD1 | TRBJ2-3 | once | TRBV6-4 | TGTGCCAGCTCGAGACAGGGTTCGCCTAGCACAGATACGCAGTATTTT | CASSRQGSPSTDTQYF
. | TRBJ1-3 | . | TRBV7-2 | TGTGCCAGCAGCCGTGGAAACACCATATATTTT | CASSRGNTIYF
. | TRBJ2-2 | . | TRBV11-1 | TGTGCCAGCAGCTTAGGGGCAGGGGCACCGACCGGGGAGCTGTTTTTT | CASSLGAGAPTGELFF
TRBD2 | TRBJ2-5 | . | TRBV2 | TGTGCCAGCAGTGGGCTAGCGGGGAAAGAGACCCAGTACTTC | CASSGLAGKETQYF
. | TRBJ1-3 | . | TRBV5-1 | TGCGCCAGCAGCGGAGGCAGTTACTCTGGAAACACCATATATTTT | CASSGGSYSGNTIYF
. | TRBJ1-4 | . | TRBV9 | TGTGCCAGCAGCCCGCCCGGGTCTGGTGAAAAACTGTTTTTT | CASSPPGSGEKLFF
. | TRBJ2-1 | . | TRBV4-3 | TGCGCCAGCAGCCAAGGGCGAGGGGTTGGCCGACTGGGTGAGCAGTTCTTC | CASSQGRGVGRLGEQFF
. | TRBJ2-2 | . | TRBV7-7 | TGTGCTAGCAGCCAGGGGATAGGGAACACCGGGGAGCTGTTTTTT | CASSQGIGNTGELFF
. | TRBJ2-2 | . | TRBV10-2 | TGCGCCAGCAGGAAGACGGGGGAGGCCGGGGAGCTGTTTTTT | CASRKTGEAGELFF
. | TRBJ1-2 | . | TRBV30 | TGTGCCTGGAGCGGCCGGGCCGACTTTGGGGGCTACACCTTC | CAWSGRADFGGYTF
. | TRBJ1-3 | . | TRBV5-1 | TGCGCCAGCAGCTTGGGGATGATCTCTGGAAACACCATATATTTT | CASSLGMISGNTIYF
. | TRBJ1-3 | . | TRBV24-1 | TGTGCCACCAGTGATGGAAACACCATATATTTT | CATSDGNTIYF
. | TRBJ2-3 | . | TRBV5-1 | TGCGCCAGCAGTAGAGCTAGCACAGATACGCAGTATTTT | CASSRASTDTQYF
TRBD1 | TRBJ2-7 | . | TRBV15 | TGTGCCACCAGCACTTGGCCGGGACAGGTAGCATACGAGCAGTACTTC | CATSTWPGQVAYEQYF
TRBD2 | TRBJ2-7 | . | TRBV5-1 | TGCGCCAGCAGCTTGGGTTTCGCTAGCGGTGGATACGAGCAGTACTTC | CASSLGFASGGYEQYF
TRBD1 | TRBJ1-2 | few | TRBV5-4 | TGTGCCAGCCTCAGGGGGGGCGAAGACTATGGCTACACCTTC | CASLRGGEDYGYTF
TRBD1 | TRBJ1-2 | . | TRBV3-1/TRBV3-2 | TGTGCCAGCAGCCACGTCACTTCCGGGACAGGGCACTATGGCTACACCTTC | CASSHVTSGTGHYGYTF
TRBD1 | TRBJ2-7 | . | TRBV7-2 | TGTGCCAGCAGCTTAGGATATTACAGGGGGCCCTACGAGCAGTACTTC | CASSLGYYRGPYEQYF
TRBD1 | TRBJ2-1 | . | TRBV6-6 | TGTGCCAGCAGTTACTCAGGACAGGTTCGGTACAATGAGCAGTTCTTC | CASSYSGQVRYNEQFF
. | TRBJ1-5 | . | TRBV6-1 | TGTGCCAGCAGTGAGGACAGAGGTTACCAGCCCCAGCATTTT | CASSEDRGYQPQHF
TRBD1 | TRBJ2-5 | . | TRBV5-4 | TGTGCCAGCAGCGGCGGACAGGAGGTGACCCAGTACTTC | CASSGGQEVTQYF
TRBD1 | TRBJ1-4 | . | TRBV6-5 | TGTGCCAGCAGCTCCGGACAGGGAGGGCGACTGTTTTTT | CASSSGQGGRLFF
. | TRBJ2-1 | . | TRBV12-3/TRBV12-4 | TGTGCCAGCACCGAAACAGGTTGGGCTCGGCAGTTCTTC | CASTETGWARQFF
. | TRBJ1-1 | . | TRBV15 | TGTGCCACCAGCAGAGACCTCGTGGTAGCCCAGGGCGCTGAAGCTTTCTTT | CATSRDLVVAQGAEAFF